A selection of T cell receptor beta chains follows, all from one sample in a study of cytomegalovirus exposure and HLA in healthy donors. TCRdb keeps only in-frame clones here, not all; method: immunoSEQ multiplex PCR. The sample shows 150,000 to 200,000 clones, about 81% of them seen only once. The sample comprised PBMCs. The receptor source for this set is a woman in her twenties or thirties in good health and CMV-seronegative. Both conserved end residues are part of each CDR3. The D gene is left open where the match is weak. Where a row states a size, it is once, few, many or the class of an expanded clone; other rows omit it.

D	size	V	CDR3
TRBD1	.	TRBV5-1	CASSLGGRQGEQETQYF
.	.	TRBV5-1	CASSAAGQASEAFF
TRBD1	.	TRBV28	CASSVRTGSYNEQFF
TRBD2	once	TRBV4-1	CASSQLAGETQYF
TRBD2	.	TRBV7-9	CSSSARGGLNTGELFF
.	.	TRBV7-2	CASSFMGGTNNSPLHF
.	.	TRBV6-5	CASSYVRDDSPLHF
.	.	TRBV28	CASRGPTEAFF
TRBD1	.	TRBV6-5	CASGKNRGQGQPQHF
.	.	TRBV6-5	CASSYSGGGSTEQYF
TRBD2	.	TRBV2	CASNPGRTSGVYNEQFF
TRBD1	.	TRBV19	CASSLGQGAGGWTEAFF
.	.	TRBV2	CASRLGSREQYF
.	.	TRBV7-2	CASSLAGGRGNIQYF
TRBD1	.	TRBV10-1	CASSEADRGLSQPQYF
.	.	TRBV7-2	CASSVTGNTEAFF
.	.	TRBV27	CASSLLLSSEQPQHF